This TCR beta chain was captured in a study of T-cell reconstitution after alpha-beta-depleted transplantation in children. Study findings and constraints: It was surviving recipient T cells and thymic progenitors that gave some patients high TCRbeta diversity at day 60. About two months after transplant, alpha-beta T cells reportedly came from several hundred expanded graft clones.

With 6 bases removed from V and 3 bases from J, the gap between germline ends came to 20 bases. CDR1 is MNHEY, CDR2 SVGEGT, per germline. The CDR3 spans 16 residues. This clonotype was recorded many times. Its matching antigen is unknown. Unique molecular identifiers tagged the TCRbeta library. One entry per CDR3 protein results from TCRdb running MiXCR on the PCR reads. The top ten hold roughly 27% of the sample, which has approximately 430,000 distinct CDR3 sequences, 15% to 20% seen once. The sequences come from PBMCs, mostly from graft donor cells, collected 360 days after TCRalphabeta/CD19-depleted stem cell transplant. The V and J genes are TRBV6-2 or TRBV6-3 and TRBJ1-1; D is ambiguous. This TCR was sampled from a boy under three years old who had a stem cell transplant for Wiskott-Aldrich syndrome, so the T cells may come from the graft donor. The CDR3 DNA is TGTGCCAGCAGACTATTTCCTGGACCGTTGGACACTGAAGCTTTCTTT. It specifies CASRLFPGPLDTEAFF.